One sample yielded the 18 T cell receptor beta chains listed below, sequenced in a study of cytomegalovirus exposure and HLA in healthy donors. PCR primers comprised 60 Vbeta and 13 Jbeta primers. Assay used: immunoSEQ multiplex PCR; TCRdb lists only in-frame clones, some missing. The sample contains roughly 150,000 clones, roughly 84% of which appear only once. The sequenced sample was PBMCs. These receptors came from a young man in good health and CMV-seropositive.

J is TRBJ1-3 and V is TRBV7-2, with D possibly matching TRBD1 (6 bases). Trimming removed 7 bases from V and 4 bases from J, with 17 bases in between. The CDR3 length is 15 residues. The germline V gene has CDR1 SGHTA and CDR2 FQGNSA. The CDR3 loop reads CASNAPGASGNTIYF. In nucleotides, the CDR3 is TGTGCCAGCAACGCACCAGGGGCTTCCGGAAACACCATATATTTT.

The CDR3 bases are TGTGCCAGCAGGCTAGCGGCTTTACCCTACAATGAGCAGTTCTTC. Translated: CASRLAALPYNEQFF. This chain uses TRBV27 with TRBJ2-1; 7 nucleotides line up with TRBD2. Germline V gene data show CDR1 as MNHEY and CDR2 as SMNVEV (reference sequence). J was trimmed by 2 bases and V by 6 bases; bases with no gene match: 7. This CDR3 contains 15 residues.

The genes are TRBV2 and TRBJ1-2, with TRBD1 identical over 8 bases. This CDR3 comprises 17 residues. Germline-derived CDR1 and CDR2 are SNHLY and FYNNEI. Trimming removed 6 bases from V and 5 bases from J; junction bases left unmatched: 17. The CDR3 reads CASSDRGQEEMSYGYTF. CDR3 nucleotide sequence: TGTGCCAGCAGCGATAGGGGACAGGAGGAAATGTCTTATGGCTACACCTTC.

The chain recombines TRBV7-2 with TRBJ2-7; the D is unclear. This CDR3 comprises 15 residues. Germline CDR1 is SGHTA and CDR2 is FQGNSA. Trimming stripped 1 base from V and 4 bases from J, with 14 bases between. In DNA form, the CDR3 reads TGTGCCAGCAGCTTAGGCCACTACCCCGGGTACGAGCAGTACGTC. As protein: CASSLGHYPGYEQYV.

This clone appeared a few times. The rearrangement uses TRBV6-5 and TRBJ2-7; D may be TRBD2 (5 bases). The CDR3 runs 14 residues. CDR1 and CDR2 (germline): MNHEY, SVGAGI. With 6 bases removed from V and 6 bases from J, the gap between germline ends came to 18 bases. The CDR3 coding sequence is TGTGCCAGCAGGAAGACTACCATCTCCGGCGAGCAGTACTTC. Its protein is CASRKTTISGEQYF.

The chain combines TRBV6-1 with TRBJ1-1; D unresolved. Per the germline V gene, CDR1 is MNHNS and CDR2 is SASEGT. The CDR3 length is 13 residues. Trimming stripped 6 bases from V and 6 bases from J, with 14 bases between. Here the CDR3 reads CASSRPNAAEAFF. The CDR3 nucleotides are TGTGCCAGCAGCAGACCGAACGCGGCTGAAGCTTTCTTT.

The CDR3 sequence is CASSYSSSAAGGYTF. The CDR3 nucleotides are TGTGCCAGCAGTTACTCGAGCTCGGCGGCAGGGGGATATACCTTC. This rearrangement joins TRBV6-5 to TRBJ1-2; 7 bases map to TRBD1. There are 15 residues in the CDR3. CDR1 and CDR2 from the germline V gene are MNHEY and SVGAGI. The V gene end was trimmed by 0 bases and the J gene end by 14 bases; junction bases not matched to a gene: 15.

This clone was picked up one time. V and J are TRBV5-1 and TRBJ1-1; 8 nucleotides line up with TRBD1. The V segment lost 3 bases and the J segment 3 bases; nucleotides outside the gene matches: 7. Looked up from germline, CDR1 is SGHRS and CDR2 is YFSETQ. The CDR3 runs 15 residues. CDR3 coding DNA: TGCGCCAGCAGCTCCTGGACAGGGATAGACACTGAAGCTTTCTTT. Translation gives CASSSWTGIDTEAFF.

This rearrangement joins TRBV11-2 to TRBJ1-1, with D hard to call. The CDR3 is 13 amino acids. The germline V gene encodes CDR1 SGHAT and CDR2 FQNNGV. Trimming cost V 5 bases and J 4 bases, with 11 bases left between them. The CDR3 DNA reads as TGTGCCAGCAGCCACGAGACGGGCACTGAAGCTTTCTTT. It translates to CASSHETGTEAFF.

Turning to this clone: One end of the junction varies from germline; a read error may be responsible. The genes are TRBV7-7 and TRBJ1-5; TRBD1 is a possible D gene (6 bases). Germline assignment: CDR1 SSHAT and CDR2 FNYEAQ (reference sequence). This CDR3 has 16 residues. For the CDR3, the DNA is TGTGCTAGCAGCCCGGCAGGGGAAAGGGGCAATCAGCCCCAGCATTTT. Its protein is CASSPAGERGNQPQHF.

The chain uses TRBV15 and TRBJ2-2; possible D gene TRBD1, 6 bases. The CDR3 runs 13 residues. Germline V gene lookup returns CDR1 LNHNV and CDR2 YYDKDF (reference sequence). V was clipped by 8 bases and J by 2 bases, with 9 bases between them. CDR3 residues: CATLGTNTGELFF. The CDR3 DNA reads TGTGCCACCCTAGGGACAAACACCGGGGAGCTGTTTTTT.

V is TRBV5-6 and J is TRBJ2-3; TRBD2 matches 7 bases. The CDR3 loop spans 15 amino acids. With 2 bases clipped from V and 4 bases from J, the junction kept 7 bases outside the gene matches. Germline assignment: CDR1 SGHDT and CDR2 YYEEEE. This CDR3 is CASSFGGSGADTQYF. The CDR3 nucleotides are TGTGCCAGCAGCTTCGGCGGGAGTGGCGCAGATACGCAGTATTTT.

This sequence joins TRBV5-4 and TRBJ1-2; maybe TRBD1 (6 bases). Germline loops: CDR1 SGHNT, CDR2 YYREEE (reference sequence). This CDR3 region has 13 residues. V was clipped by 0 bases and J by 8 bases, with 11 bases between them. The CDR3 bases are TGTGCCAGCAGCTTGGGGGACATACGGGGCTACACCTTC. It is translated as CASSLGDIRGYTF.

The J gene is TRBJ2-3, the V gene TRBV19; 13 nucleotides match TRBD2. The CDR3 totals 17 residues. CDR1 and CDR2 (germline): LNHDA, SQIVND (reference sequence). The trim removed 3 bases at V and 0 bases at J, leaving 3 bases unmatched. CDR3 in DNA: TGTGCCAGTAGTATCGGGACTAGCGGGATGAGCACAGATACGCAGTATTTT. This encodes CASSIGTSGMSTDTQYF.

The chain has TRBV9 and TRBJ2-2; possible D gene TRBD1, 6 bases. Germline loops: CDR1 SGDLS, CDR2 YYNGEE. V was cut by 7 bases and J by 2 bases, with 15 bases left in between. The CDR3 is 15 residues long. CDR3 DNA sequence: TGTGCCAGCGGGAAACAGGGATCTAACACCGGGGAGCTGTTTTTT. It translates to CASGKQGSNTGELFF.

The chain recombines TRBV21-1 with TRBJ2-1; TRBD2 was called by the table and not checked on the DNA. TRBV21-1 is marked as a pseudogene. This CDR3 is 14 amino acids long. The CDR3 sequence: CASSKGGPRNEQFF. CDR3 sequence (DNA): TGTGCCAGCAGCAAAGGCGGTCCTCGCAATGAGCAGTTCTTC.

The J gene is TRBJ1-5, the V gene TRBV2; D gene unclear. Trimming cost V 6 bases and J 5 bases, with 14 bases left between them. Germline V gene data show CDR1 as SNHLY and CDR2 as FYNNEI. The CDR3 loop spans 14 amino acids. This CDR3 reads CASRASRVDQPQHF. For the CDR3, the DNA is TGTGCCAGCAGGGCTAGTCGGGTCGATCAGCCCCAGCATTTT.

This sequence joins TRBV5-4 and TRBJ2-4; D ambiguous. The CDR3 has 13 amino acids. The germline V and J ends were trimmed by 4 bases and 3 bases, with 8 bases remaining between them. Germline CDR1 and CDR2: SGHNT and YYREEE (reference sequence). The CDR3 DNA sequence: TGTGCCAGCAGCCCGCCAGACAAAAACATTCAGTACTTC. Protein: CASSPPDKNIQYF.